This T cell receptor beta chain was observed in a study of blood T cell repertoires in COVID-19. Across the study: Acute-phase and convalescent COVID-19 samples originated in the United States, Italy and Spain. Sample material is recorded as cDNA or gDNA derived from T cells, B-cell-depleted T cells, or PBMCs.

As originally analysed: Estimation of nucleated cell counts was performed using reference gene primer amplification. TCRdb's copy holds only in-frame clones and misses some; the assay was immunoSEQ multiplex PCR. The V and J calls and clone size come from that table; D and trimming were worked out from the DNA. This table holds 5,500 to 6,000 clones, roughly 90% found once. This sequence was found in a man in his 60s with acute or convalescent COVID-19. The sequencing sample was made of peripheral blood.

CDR3 residues: CASSDQGVSGNTIYF. The CDR3 DNA reads TGTGCCAGCAGCGACCAGGGTGTCTCTGGAAACACCATATATTTT. The rearrangement joins TRBV7-6 to TRBJ1-3, with D perhaps TRBD1 (5 bases). Germline assignment: CDR1 SGHVS and CDR2 FNYEAQ. The length of the CDR3 is 15 residues. The germline V and J ends were trimmed by 5 bases and 0 bases, with 11 bases remaining between them.